This T cell receptor (beta chain) was retrieved from a study of cytomegalovirus exposure and HLA in healthy donors. Points from the study as a whole: Being indistinguishable, some V segments were excluded, TRBV6-2 and TRBV6-3 among them. Investigators reported over 150 TCR beta chains as tied to cytomegalovirus.

Points on this clone: Its antigen is currently unknown.

The germline V gene has CDR1 MDHEN and CDR2 SYDVKM. Losses at the gene ends were 3 bases for V and 3 bases for J; bases not matched to a gene: 20. This CDR3 is 20 amino acids long. PCR primers comprised 60 Vbeta and 13 Jbeta primers. Libraries were prepared by immunoSEQ multiplex PCR; TCRdb keeps only in-frame clonotypes and omits some of them. Of over 150,000 clones listed, roughly 80% are singletons. This clonotype was sampled from a male donor in good health and CMV-seronegative. Specimen: PBMCs. J is TRBJ1-1 and V is TRBV28, with 9 bases lining up with TRBD1. This chain's CDR3 is CASSFPLGTGIIASDTEAFF. CDR3 nucleotides: TGTGCCAGCAGTTTTCCCCTTGGGACAGGGATAATAGCCTCGGACACTGAAGCTTTCTTT.